This TCR beta chain was recorded in a study of beta chain features in type 1 diabetes. Of the isolated RNA, all was reverse transcribed, and so the sequenced material was expressed TCRB transcripts. Produced via immunoSEQ multiplex PCR; TCRdb's table is partial and in-frame only. In the table there are some 640,000 clones, over 13% of which are singletons. Germline-derived CDR1 and CDR2 are SGDLS and YYNGEE. CDR3 size: 14 residues. V lost 0 bases to trimming and J lost 1 base, with 7 bases between them. As for this clone: Its antigen remains unknown.

Points from the study as a whole: Shorter TCRB CDR3s, moderately but significantly so, were found in Type 1 diabetes patients in all four CD4+ subsets.

The receptor's source is a man younger than 30 with type 1 diabetes. This chain uses TRBV9 with TRBJ2-5; D remains ambiguous. Sequencing input: naive CD4+ T cells from blood. CDR3 region: CASSVEGIQETQYF. The CDR3 DNA reads TGTGCCAGCAGCGTAGAAGGGATCCAAGAGACCCAGTACTTC.